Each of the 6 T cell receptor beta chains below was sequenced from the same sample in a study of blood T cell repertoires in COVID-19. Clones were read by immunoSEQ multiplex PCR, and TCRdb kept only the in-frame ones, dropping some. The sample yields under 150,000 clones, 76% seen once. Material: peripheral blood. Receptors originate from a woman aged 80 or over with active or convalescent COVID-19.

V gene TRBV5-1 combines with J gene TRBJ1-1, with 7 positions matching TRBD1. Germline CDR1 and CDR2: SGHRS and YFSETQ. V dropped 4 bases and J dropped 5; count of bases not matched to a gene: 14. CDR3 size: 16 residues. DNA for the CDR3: TGCGCCAGCAGCCCAGGAGTGACAGGGTGGGGGACTGAAGCTTTCTTT. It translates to CASSPGVTGWGTEAFF.

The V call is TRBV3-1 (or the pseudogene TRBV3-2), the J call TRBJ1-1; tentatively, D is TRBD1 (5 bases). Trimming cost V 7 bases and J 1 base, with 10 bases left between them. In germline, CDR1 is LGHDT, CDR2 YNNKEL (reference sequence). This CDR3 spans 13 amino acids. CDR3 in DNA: TGTGCCAGCACTTTTCAGGGGAACACTGAAGCTTTCTTT. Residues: CASTFQGNTEAFF.

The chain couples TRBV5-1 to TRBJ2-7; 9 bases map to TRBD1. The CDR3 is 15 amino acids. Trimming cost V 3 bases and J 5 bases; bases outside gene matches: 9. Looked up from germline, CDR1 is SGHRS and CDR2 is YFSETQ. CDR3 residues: CASSSGDRVPHEQYF. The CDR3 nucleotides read TGCGCCAGCAGCTCGGGGGACAGGGTCCCCCACGAGCAGTACTTC.

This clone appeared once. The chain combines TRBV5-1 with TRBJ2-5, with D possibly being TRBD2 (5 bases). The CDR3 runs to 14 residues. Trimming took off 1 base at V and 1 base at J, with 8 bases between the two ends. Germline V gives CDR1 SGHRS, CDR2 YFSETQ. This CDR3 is CASSLTRSQETQYF. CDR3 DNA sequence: TGCGCCAGCAGCTTGACTAGATCCCAAGAGACCCAGTACTTC.

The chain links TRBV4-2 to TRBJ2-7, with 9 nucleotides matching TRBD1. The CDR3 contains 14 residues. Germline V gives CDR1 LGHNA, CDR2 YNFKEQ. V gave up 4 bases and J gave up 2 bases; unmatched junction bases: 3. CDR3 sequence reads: CASSPRDRAYEQYF. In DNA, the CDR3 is TGTGCCAGCAGCCCCCGGGACAGGGCCTACGAGCAGTACTTC.

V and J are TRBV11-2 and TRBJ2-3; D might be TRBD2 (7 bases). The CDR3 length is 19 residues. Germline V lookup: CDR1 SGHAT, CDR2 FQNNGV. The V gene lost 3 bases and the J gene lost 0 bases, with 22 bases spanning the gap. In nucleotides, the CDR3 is TGTGCCAGCAGCTTCCGCATGGGGGCTAGCGGACCTAGCACAGATACGCAGTATTTT. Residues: CASSFRMGASGPSTDTQYF.